This TCR beta chain was sequenced during a study of PD-1 blockade in classical Hodgkin lymphoma. General observations from the study: It was CD4+ TCR diversity, not CD8+, that rose significantly by C4D1.

Here immunoSEQ multiplex PCR was the method, and the copy in TCRdb shows in-frame clones only, minus some. The sample consists of approximately 26,000 clones, around 81% of them appearing once. Every patient experienced relapse after autologous stem cell transplantation, and brentuximab vedotin exposure varied. As for this clone: Its antigen is not identified.

V was clipped by 5 bases and J by 4 bases, with 15 bases between them. The CDR3 consists of 14 residues. The germline V gene encodes CDR1 SGHKS and CDR2 YYEKEE (reference sequence). The clonotype originates from a human donor with classical Hodgkin lymphoma. The V gene is TRBV5-5, the J gene TRBJ1-2; the D is unclear. Here the sequenced sample was peripheral blood mononuclear cells (PBMCs), taken before the second cycle of nivolumab. The CDR3 reads CASSPNGRGYGYTF. CDR3 in DNA: TGTGCCAGCAGTCCGAACGGCCGGGGCTATGGCTACACCTTC.